This TCR beta chain originates from a study of cytomegalovirus exposure and HLA in healthy donors. The PCR ran on 60 Vbeta and 13 Jbeta primers. Original methodology: In a later analysis, 10 million to 11 million of 60 million to 80 million unique beta chains occurred in at least two donors. Sequenced by immunoSEQ multiplex PCR; TCRdb stores in-frame clones only, minus some. The D gene and trimming were derived from the DNA, and the V and J assignments and clone size from that table. The table has over 90,000 clones, 60% to 70% seen once. Germline CDR1 is LNHDA and CDR2 is SQIVND (reference sequence). V gave up 3 bases and J gave up 4 bases; unmatched junction bases: 7. This CDR3 region has 16 residues.

The chain uses TRBV19 and TRBJ1-5, with 9 bases matching TRBD1. The sequence was collected from a woman between 45 and 60 years old in good health and CMV-seronegative. The sample consisted of PBMCs. The CDR3 protein is CASSIRRDRVNQPQHF. The CDR3, as DNA: TGTGCCAGTAGTATTAGAAGGGACAGGGTAAATCAGCCCCAGCATTTT.